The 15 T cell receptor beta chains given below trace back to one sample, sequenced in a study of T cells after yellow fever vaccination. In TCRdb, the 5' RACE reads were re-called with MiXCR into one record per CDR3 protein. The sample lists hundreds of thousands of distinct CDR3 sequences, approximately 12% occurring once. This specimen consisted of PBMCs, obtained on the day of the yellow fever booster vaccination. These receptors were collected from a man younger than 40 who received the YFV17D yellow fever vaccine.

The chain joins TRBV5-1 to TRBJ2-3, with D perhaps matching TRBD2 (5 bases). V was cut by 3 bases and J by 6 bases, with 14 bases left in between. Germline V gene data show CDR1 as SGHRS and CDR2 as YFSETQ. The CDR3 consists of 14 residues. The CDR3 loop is CASSSHARGDTQYF. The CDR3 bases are TGCGCCAGCAGCTCACACGCCAGAGGGGATACGCAGTATTTT.

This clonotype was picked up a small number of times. The CDR3 region has the DNA TGTGCCAGCAGACCTATAACCGGGACAGAAGAGACCCAGTACTTC. As protein: CASRPITGTEETQYF. The chain is built from TRBV11-2 and TRBJ2-5; 7 bases fit TRBD1. Germline-derived CDR1 and CDR2 are SGHAT and FQNNGV. V lost 6 bases, J lost 3 bases, and 10 bases stayed unmatched. This CDR3 has 15 residues.

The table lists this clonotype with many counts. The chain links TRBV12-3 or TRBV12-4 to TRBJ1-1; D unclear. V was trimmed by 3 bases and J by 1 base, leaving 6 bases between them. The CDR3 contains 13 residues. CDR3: CASSFAGNTEAFF. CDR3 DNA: TGTGCCAGCAGTTTCGCCGGGAACACTGAAGCTTTCTTT.

The CDR3: CASSLRTGQLGYEQFF. The CDR3 DNA reads TGTGCCAGCAGTTTGCGGACAGGACAATTGGGGTACGAGCAGTTCTTC. This chain joins TRBV27 and TRBJ2-1, with 7 bases matching TRBD1. CDR1 and CDR2 from the germline V gene are MNHEY and SMNVEV (reference sequence). After removal of 3 bases from V and 10 bases from J, the junction contained 15 bases not matched to a gene. The CDR3 length is 16 residues.

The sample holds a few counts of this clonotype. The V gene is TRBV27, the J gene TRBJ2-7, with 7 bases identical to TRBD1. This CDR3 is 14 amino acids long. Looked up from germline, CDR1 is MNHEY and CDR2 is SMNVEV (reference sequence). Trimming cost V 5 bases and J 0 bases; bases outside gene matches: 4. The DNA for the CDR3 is TGTGCCAGCAGTATCCGGGACAGCTCCTACGAGCAGTACTTC. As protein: CASSIRDSSYEQYF.

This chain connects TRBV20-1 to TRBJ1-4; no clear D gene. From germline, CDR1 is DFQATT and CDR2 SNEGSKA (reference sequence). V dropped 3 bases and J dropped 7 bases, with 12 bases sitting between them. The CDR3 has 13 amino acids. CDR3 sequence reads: CSASRQAGEKLFF. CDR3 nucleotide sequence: TGCAGTGCTAGCCGCCAGGCTGGTGAAAAACTGTTTTTT.

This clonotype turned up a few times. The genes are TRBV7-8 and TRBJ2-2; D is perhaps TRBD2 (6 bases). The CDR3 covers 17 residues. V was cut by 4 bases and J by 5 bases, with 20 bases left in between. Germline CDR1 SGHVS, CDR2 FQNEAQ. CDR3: CASSSGGFGLGTGELFF. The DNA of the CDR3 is TGTGCCAGCAGCTCTGGAGGGTTTGGTTTAGGTACCGGGGAGCTGTTTTTT.

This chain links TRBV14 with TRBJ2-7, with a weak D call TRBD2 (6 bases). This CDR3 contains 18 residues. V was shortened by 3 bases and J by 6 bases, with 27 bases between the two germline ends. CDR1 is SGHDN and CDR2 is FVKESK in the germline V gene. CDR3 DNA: TGTGCCAGCAGCCATCAGCGCAGCGCATTGTGGGGGGATTCCGAGCAGTACTTC. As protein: CASSHQRSALWGDSEQYF.

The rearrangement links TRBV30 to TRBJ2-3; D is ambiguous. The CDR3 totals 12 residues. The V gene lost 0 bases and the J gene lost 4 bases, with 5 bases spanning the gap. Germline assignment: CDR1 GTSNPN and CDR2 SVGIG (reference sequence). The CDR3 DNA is TGTGCCTGGAGTGTAAAGGCAGATACGCAGTATTTT. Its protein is CAWSVKADTQYF.

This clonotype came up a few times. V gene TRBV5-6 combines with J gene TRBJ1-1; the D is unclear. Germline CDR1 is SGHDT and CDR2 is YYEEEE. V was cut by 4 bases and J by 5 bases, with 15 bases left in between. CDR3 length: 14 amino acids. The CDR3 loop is CASSVDAPGTEAFF. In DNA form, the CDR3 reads TGTGCCAGCAGCGTGGACGCTCCGGGTACTGAAGCTTTCTTT. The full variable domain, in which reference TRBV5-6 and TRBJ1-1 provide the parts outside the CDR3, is DAGVTQSPTHLIKTRGQQVTLRCSPKSGHDTVSWYQQALGQGPQFIFQYYEEEERQRGNFPDRFSGHQFPNYSSELNVNALLLGDSALYLCASSVDAPGTEAFFGQGTRLTVV.

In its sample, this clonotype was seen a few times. The CDR3, as DNA: TGTGCCAGCAGCTTAGGTGCCCTAGGGGGCACAGATACGCAGTATTTT. This codes for CASSLGALGGTDTQYF. V gene TRBV7-8 combines with J gene TRBJ2-3; D is possibly TRBD1 (5 bases). V shed 1 base and J shed 1 base, with 12 bases lying between them. This CDR3 region has 16 residues. Germline V gene data show CDR1 as SGHVS and CDR2 as FQNEAQ.

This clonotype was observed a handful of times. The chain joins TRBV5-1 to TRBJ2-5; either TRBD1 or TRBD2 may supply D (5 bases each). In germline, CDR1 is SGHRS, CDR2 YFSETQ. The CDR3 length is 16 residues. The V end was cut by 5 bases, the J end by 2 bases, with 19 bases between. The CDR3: CASSPQPRDHQETQYF. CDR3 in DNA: TGCGCCAGCAGTCCACAGCCCCGGGACCATCAAGAGACCCAGTACTTC.

The CDR3 reads CSVAWGAGNQPQHF. The CDR3 bases are TGCAGCGTTGCTTGGGGGGCGGGCAATCAGCCCCAGCATTTT. This chain connects TRBV29-1 to TRBJ1-5; D possibly corresponds to TRBD1 (6 bases). Germline V gene sequence: CDR1 SQVTM, CDR2 ANQGSEA. V gave up 4 bases and J gave up 2 bases, with 12 bases separating them. The CDR3 runs to 14 residues.

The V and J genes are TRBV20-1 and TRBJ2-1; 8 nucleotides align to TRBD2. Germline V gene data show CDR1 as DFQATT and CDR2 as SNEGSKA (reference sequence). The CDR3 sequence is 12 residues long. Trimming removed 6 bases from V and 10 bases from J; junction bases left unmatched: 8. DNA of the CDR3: TGCAGTGCCGGGGGGGGTTTCGGGGAGCAGTTCTTC. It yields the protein CSAGGGFGEQFF.

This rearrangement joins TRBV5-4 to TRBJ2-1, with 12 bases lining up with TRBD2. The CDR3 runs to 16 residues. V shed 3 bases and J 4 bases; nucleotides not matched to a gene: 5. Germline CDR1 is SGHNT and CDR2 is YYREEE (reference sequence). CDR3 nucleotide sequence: TGTGCCAGCAGCTCGCAGACTAGCGGGAGATACAATGAGCAGTTCTTC. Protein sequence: CASSSQTSGRYNEQFF.